The 30 T cell receptor beta chains below were found in one sample sequenced in a study of cytomegalovirus exposure and HLA in healthy donors (dated by TCRdb to 2017 to 2019). The method behind the library was the immunoSEQ multiplex PCR assay. A mixture of 60 forward primers for TCR Vbeta segments and 13 reverse primers for TCR Jbeta segments was used in the multiplex PCR. Sourced from immuneACCESS, this table was stored by TCRdb with only in-frame sequences that have V and J called. A share of the clones is absent; for the studies checked, an unresolved V gene accounts for under half, and the remainder has no known explanation. This sample lists some 210,000 clones; approximately 82% were detected once. The ten largest clones add up to approximately 3.8% of the sample. Sequencing input: PBMCs. The receptors shown here come from a male donor in good health and CMV-seronegative.

The V and J genes are TRBV11-3 and TRBJ2-1; TRBD2 might be the D (6 bases). The germline V gene encodes CDR1 SGHNT and CDR2 YENEEA. This CDR3 comprises 16 residues. The germline V and J ends were trimmed by 4 bases and 0 bases, with 13 bases remaining between them. This CDR3 reads CASSSPRESSYNEQFF. For the CDR3, the DNA is TGTGCCAGCAGCTCCCCACGGGAGAGCTCCTACAATGAGCAGTTCTTC.

The gene calls are TRBV6-5 and TRBJ1-5, with 7 bases lining up with TRBD1. This CDR3 spans 14 amino acids. The germline CDR1 and CDR2 sequences are MNHEY and SVGAGI. V lost 5 bases to trimming and J lost 6 bases; unmatched junction nucleotides: 7. The CDR3 is CASSVQGLGQPQHF. CDR3 bases: TGTGCCAGCAGTGTACAGGGGTTGGGTCAGCCCCAGCATTTT.

The J gene is TRBJ2-5, the V gene TRBV27; no clear D. The CDR3 contains 13 residues. Germline-derived CDR1 and CDR2 are MNHEY and SMNVEV (reference sequence). Trimming stripped 0 bases from V and 5 bases from J, with 7 bases between. The CDR3 DNA reads as TGTGCCAGCAGTTTATCTAGGCGGGAGACCCAGTACTTC. It yields the protein CASSLSRRETQYF.

Concerning this clone itself: The same CDR3 can be traced to other DNA sequences in this sample. The V call is TRBV20-1, the J call TRBJ2-7, with D possibly being TRBD2 (6 bases). The CDR3 has 11 residues. V gave up 3 bases and J gave up 4 bases, with 7 bases separating them. Germline CDR1 is DFQATT and CDR2 is SNEGSKA (reference sequence). The CDR3 loop is CSASGSYEQYF. The CDR3 nucleotides read TGCAGTGCTAGCGGGAGTTACGAGCAGTACTTC.

This clone appeared a few times. The chain combines TRBV7-9 with TRBJ1-5; 7 nucleotides line up with TRBD1. CDR1 is SEHNR and CDR2 is FQNEAQ in the germline V gene (reference sequence). The ends lost 3 bases at V and 6 bases at J; junction bases unmatched: 5. This CDR3 has 14 residues. Here the CDR3 reads CASSFGTVLQPQHF. The CDR3 bases are TGTGCCAGCAGCTTCGGGACAGTACTTCAGCCCCAGCATTTT.

The rearrangement uses TRBV13 and TRBJ2-7; D uncertain. CDR1 PRHDT and CDR2 FYEKMQ come from the germline V gene (reference sequence). V lost 3 bases and J 4 bases, leaving 16 bases between the germline ends. This CDR3 has 15 amino acids. Here the CDR3 DNA reads TGTGCCAGCAGCTTGACACTTTTGAACAATTACGAGCAGTACTTC. This sequence encodes CASSLTLLNNYEQYF.

In the case of this clone: This sample includes further DNA sequences coding for the same CDR3. This sequence joins TRBV19 and TRBJ2-7, with 8 bases aligning to TRBD1. From germline, CDR1 is LNHDA and CDR2 SQIVND (reference sequence). Losses at the gene ends were 1 base for V and 1 base for J; bases not matched to a gene: 3. The CDR3 contains 15 residues. The CDR3 DNA reads TGTGCCAGTAGTATAGGGCAGGGGGCGTCCTACGAGCAGTACTTC. The encoded protein is CASSIGQGASYEQYF.

This clone appeared once. V usage is TRBV5-6 and J usage is TRBJ2-3; TRBD2 agrees at 10 bases. Per germline, CDR1 SGHDT and CDR2 YYEEEE. CDR3 length: 19 amino acids. Germline trimming cut 0 bases from V and 1 base from J; bases unmatched to any gene: 11. In DNA form, the CDR3 reads TGTGCCAGCAGCTTGGGCGGGTCTAGCGGGAGTTGGGGCACAGATACGCAGTATTTT. This sequence encodes CASSLGGSSGSWGTDTQYF.

The genes are TRBV19 and TRBJ2-1; 9 bases are shared with TRBD2. With 3 bases clipped from V and 5 bases from J, the junction kept 14 bases outside the gene matches. In germline, CDR1 is LNHDA, CDR2 SQIVND (reference sequence). This CDR3 is 18 amino acids long. The CDR3 region has the DNA TGTGCCAGTAGTATTTTCGGGCTAGCGGGGTGGACTGACAATGAGCAGTTCTTC. Translation gives CASSIFGLAGWTDNEQFF.

This clone appeared a few times. The chain uses TRBV7-6 and TRBJ2-3, with 12 bases fitting TRBD2. V trimming: 5 bases; J trimming: 8 bases; junction bases outside the gene matches: 8. The CDR3 runs to 15 residues. Looked up from germline, CDR1 is SGHVS and CDR2 is FNYEAQ. CDR3 in amino acids: CASSPGLAGPPTQYF. CDR3 coding DNA: TGTGCCAGCAGCCCCGGACTAGCGGGGCCCCCTACGCAGTATTTT.

This clone was counted only a few times. This chain connects TRBV29-1 to TRBJ1-2; D remains unclear. The CDR3 is made up of 12 amino acids. V was clipped by 4 bases and J by 4 bases, with 10 bases between them. Germline V gene data show CDR1 as SQVTM and CDR2 as ANQGSEA. CDR3 sequence: CSVVLESYGYTF. The CDR3 region has the DNA TGCAGCGTTGTATTAGAAAGCTATGGCTACACCTTC.

This chain joins TRBV2 and TRBJ2-1, with TRBD2 matching over 8 bases. CDR1 and CDR2 from the germline V gene are SNHLY and FYNNEI. The junction had 12 bases not matched to a gene; V was cut back by 6 bases and J by 5 bases. The CDR3 contains 16 residues. CDR3 sequence (DNA): TGTGCCAGCAGAGTCCGGAAAGGGACTAGTAACAATGAGCAGTTCTTC. Translating gives CASRVRKGTSNNEQFF.

The rearrangement links TRBV14 to TRBJ2-2; TRBD1 aligns across 7 bases. The CDR3 extends over 16 amino acids. The trim removed 5 bases at V and 3 bases at J, leaving 9 bases unmatched. CDR1 and CDR2 from the germline V gene are SGHDN and FVKESK. CDR3 DNA sequence: TGTGCCAGCAGCAGGATTACAGGGGATCACACCGGGGAGCTGTTTTTT. Protein: CASSRITGDHTGELFF.

Notes on this clone: Germline is not matched at one junction end, which may reflect a read error. V usage is TRBV7-9 and J usage is TRBJ1-5, with TRBD1 identical over 7 bases. The CDR3 is 15 residues long. Germline V gene data show CDR1 as SEHNR and CDR2 as FQNEAQ (reference sequence). CDR3: CSSSLTGVAGQPQHF. The CDR3 DNA follows: TGTTCCAGCAGCCTTACAGGGGTTGCGGGTCAGCCCCAGCATTTT.

This chain joins TRBV19 and TRBJ1-1, with D tentatively TRBD1 (6 bases). This CDR3 has 13 amino acids. The germline gives CDR1 LNHDA, CDR2 SQIVND (reference sequence). V was cut by 7 bases and J by 12 bases, with 21 bases left in between. CDR3 in amino acids: CASTEDRPRLPFF. CDR3 DNA sequence: TGTGCCAGTACCGAGGACAGACCGAGGCTCCCTTTCTTT. The full variable domain, completed using reference TRBV19 and TRBJ1-1, is DGGITQSPKYLFRKEGQNVTLSCEQNLNHDAMYWYRQDPGQGLRLIYYSQIVNDFQKGDIAEGYSVSREKKESFPLTVTSAQKNPTAFYLCASTEDRPRLPFFGQGTRLTVV.

Comment on this clone: The same CDR3 also results from other DNA sequences found in this sample. The chain recombines TRBV6-5 with TRBJ2-1; perhaps TRBD2 as D (5 bases). Trimming shortened V by 2 bases and J by 0 bases, and 8 bases separated the two germline ends. Germline values: CDR1 MNHEY, CDR2 SVGAGI. This CDR3 has 15 residues. The CDR3 loop is CASSYAGSSYNEQFF. DNA of the CDR3: TGTGCCAGCAGTTACGCGGGTAGCTCCTACAATGAGCAGTTCTTC.

The rearrangement uses TRBV7-7 and TRBJ2-5; 11 nucleotides match TRBD2. Germline assignment: CDR1 SSHAT and CDR2 FNYEAQ (reference sequence). This CDR3 has 15 residues. Trimming removed 8 bases from V and 1 base from J; junction bases left unmatched: 6. The CDR3 reads CASGEGTSGQETQYF. In nucleotides, the CDR3 is TGTGCCAGCGGGGAAGGGACTAGCGGCCAAGAGACCCAGTACTTC.

This clone was recorded once. J is TRBJ2-3 and V is TRBV5-8, with TRBD2 matching over 9 bases. The CDR3 contains 15 residues. Trimming cost V 0 bases and J 5 bases; bases outside gene matches: 4. Germline CDR1 and CDR2: SGHTS and YDEGEE. The CDR3 DNA reads TGTGCCAGCAGCTTGGCCAGCGGGAGGATAGATACGCAGTATTTT. Amino acids: CASSLASGRIDTQYF.

This chain connects TRBV7-9 to TRBJ2-1, with a weak D call TRBD2 (5 bases). From germline, CDR1 is SEHNR and CDR2 FQNEAQ (reference sequence). The ends were cut back, 4 bases at V and 1 base at J, with 17 bases in the middle. CDR3 length: 17 residues. CDR3 bases: TGTGCCAGCAGCTCTAGGACGGGGATACATTCCTACAATGAGCAGTTCTTC. It codes for CASSSRTGIHSYNEQFF.

The chain couples TRBV2 to TRBJ2-1, with 7 bases lining up with TRBD2. Germline CDR1 SNHLY, CDR2 FYNNEI. CDR3 length: 14 amino acids. The ends lost 7 bases at V and 2 bases at J; junction bases unmatched: 5. DNA of the CDR3: TGTGCCAGCACCCCCGGACTAGCCTACAATGAGCAGTTCTTC. This sequence encodes CASTPGLAYNEQFF.

This chain joins TRBV5-1 and TRBJ2-5; a possible D gene is TRBD2 (5 bases). Germline assignment: CDR1 SGHRS and CDR2 YFSETQ. The CDR3 has 15 amino acids. The V and J ends lost 5 bases and 2 bases respectively, with 16 bases between them. The CDR3 DNA sequence: TGCGCCAGCAGTTTCCTACGGGGTTATCAAGAGACCCAGTACTTC. It is translated as CASSFLRGYQETQYF.

This clone was counted a few times. This chain's CDR3 is CASSAMAGAFHEQYF. For the CDR3, the DNA is TGTGCCAGCAGTGCAATGGCGGGAGCATTCCACGAGCAGTACTTC. The genes are TRBV6-5 and TRBJ2-7, with 7 bases aligning to TRBD2. Germline-derived CDR1 and CDR2 are MNHEY and SVGAGI. The CDR3 contains 15 residues. Losses at the gene ends were 5 bases for V and 5 bases for J; bases not matched to a gene: 12.

The chain uses TRBV28 and TRBJ2-2; 7 bases match TRBD1. Germline values: CDR1 MDHEN, CDR2 SYDVKM. CDR3 length: 15 residues. The V gene end was trimmed by 2 bases and the J gene end by 6 bases; junction bases not matched to a gene: 6. CDR3 loop: CASSLVRQGSGELFF. The CDR3 bases are TGTGCCAGCAGTTTAGTAAGACAGGGCTCCGGGGAGCTGTTTTTT. The full variable domain, completed using reference TRBV28 and TRBJ2-2, is DVKVTQSSRYLVKRTGEKVFLECVQDMDHENMFWYRQDPGLGLRLIYFSYDVKMKEKGDIPEGYSVSREKKERFSLILESASTNQTSMYLCASSLVRQGSGELFFGEGSRLTVL.

CDR3 loop: CASSTTGNPNYGYTF. The CDR3 region has the DNA TGTGCCAGCAGTACGACAGGGAACCCTAACTATGGCTACACCTTC. The chain has TRBV6-1 and TRBJ1-2, with 7 bases matching TRBD1. The CDR3 covers 15 residues. The germline V gene encodes CDR1 MNHNS and CDR2 SASEGT. The junction had 6 bases not matched to a gene; V was cut back by 5 bases and J by 0 bases.

The gene calls are TRBV28 and TRBJ1-1; D is undetermined. The CDR3 has 13 amino acids. Trimming stripped 2 bases from V and 5 bases from J, with 9 bases between. In germline, CDR1 is MDHEN, CDR2 SYDVKM. CDR3 DNA: TGTGCCAGCAGTTTAATACTAGAGACTGAAGCTTTCTTT. Translated, it gives CASSLILETEAFF.

The V gene is TRBV19, the J gene TRBJ1-1; TRBD1 is a possible D gene (5 bases). CDR1 is LNHDA, CDR2 SQIVND, per germline (reference sequence). Trimming removed 6 bases at V and 4 bases at J, with 9 bases between. The CDR3 extends over 12 amino acids. CDR3 sequence: CASRQGGTEAFF. The CDR3 DNA follows: TGTGCCAGTAGGCAGGGAGGCACTGAAGCTTTCTTT.

The chain combines TRBV25-1 with TRBJ1-3; unclear D gene. In germline, CDR1 is MGHDK, CDR2 SYGVNS. V gave up 6 bases and J gave up 0 bases, with 15 bases separating them. This CDR3 has 16 residues. The CDR3 sequence: CASRGPGEGSGNTIYF. The DNA for the CDR3 is TGTGCCAGCAGAGGACCGGGAGAGGGCTCTGGAAACACCATATATTTT.

As regards this clone: The identical CDR3 is also encoded by other nucleotide sequences in the sample. This chain links TRBV19 with TRBJ2-7; 7 bases line up with TRBD2. This CDR3 region has 14 residues. CDR1 and CDR2 from the germline V gene are LNHDA and SQIVND (reference sequence). With 3 bases clipped from V and 2 bases from J, the junction kept 4 bases outside the gene matches. CDR3 nucleotides: TGTGCCAGTAGTATCGAAGCGGGACCCTACGAGCAGTACTTC. As protein: CASSIEAGPYEQYF.

V and J are TRBV27 and TRBJ2-3, with TRBD1 identical over 9 bases. There are 17 residues in the CDR3. Trimming cost V 4 bases and J 2 bases; bases outside gene matches: 10. Germline V gene lookup returns CDR1 MNHEY and CDR2 SMNVEV (reference sequence). CDR3 nucleotides: TGTGCCAGCAGTTCGGGACAGGGCATCTCCACCACAGATACGCAGTATTTT. This translates into CASSSGQGISTTDTQYF.

V gene TRBV6-5 combines with J gene TRBJ1-3; the D gene is possibly TRBD1 (5 bases). CDR1 is MNHEY, CDR2 SVGAGI, per germline. Trimming shortened V by 4 bases and J by 1 base, and 11 bases separated the two germline ends. The CDR3 totals 15 residues. Written as DNA, the CDR3 is TGTGCCAGCAGTTCAGTCTCAGGGTCTGGAAACACCATATATTTT. Its translation: CASSSVSGSGNTIYF.